A selection of T cell receptor beta chains follows, all from one sample in a study of cytomegalovirus exposure and HLA in healthy donors. The method was immunoSEQ multiplex PCR; TCRdb's version includes in-frame clones alone and lacks a portion of them. The sample consists of about 55,000 clones, roughly 74% of them appearing once. Specimen: PBMCs. The receptors were sampled from a man aged 40-50 years in good health and CMV-seropositive. The CDR3 runs from the conserved cysteine through the conserved F or W. Each record gives: V gene, J gene, D gene, clone size, CDR3 DNA, CDR3 protein. The D gene is left open where the match is weak. Part of the rows lack a size; the others show once, few, many or a class for expanded clones.

TRBV2	TRBJ2-1	.	few	TGTGCCAGCAGTGAATTTAGGACTCCTATTTCCTACAATGAGCAGTTCTTC	CASSEFRTPISYNEQFF
TRBV5-6	TRBJ2-2	TRBD1	.	TGTGCCAGCAGCCGCCGGGACAGGAGAAACGGGGAGCTGTTTTTT	CASSRRDRRNGELFF
TRBV4-3	TRBJ2-1	TRBD2	.	TGCGCCAGCAGCCAGGACGGACTAGGGTACTCCTACAATGAGCAGTTCTTC	CASSQDGLGYSYNEQFF
TRBV4-1	TRBJ1-1	TRBD1	.	TGCGCCAGCAGACCCCTTGCCGGGACAGGGAAGGCGAGGGCTTTCTTT	CASRPLAGTGKARAFF
TRBV4-1	TRBJ1-3	.	.	TGCGCCAGCAGCCAAGCTCTCAGGGTGGCCGGAAACACCATATATTTT	CASSQALRVAGNTIYF
TRBV5-1	TRBJ1-1	TRBD1	.	TGCGCCAGCAGCATCGGACAGGGTGGGGAGACTGAAGCTTTCTTT	CASSIGQGGETEAFF
TRBV10-2	TRBJ1-1	.	.	TGCGCCAGCAGTGAGTGGCCCACTGAAGCTTTCTTT	CASSEWPTEAFF
TRBV10-2	TRBJ2-3	TRBD2	.	TGCGCCATCGCCAGCGGGGGGGCCGGGACAGATACGCAGTATTTT	CAIASGGAGTDTQYF
TRBV4-1	TRBJ2-2	TRBD2	.	TGCGCCAGCAGCCAAGGGGGTTTTGCCGGGGAGGGCGGGGAGCTGTTTTTT	CASSQGGFAGEGGELFF
TRBV6-1	TRBJ2-7	TRBD1	.	TGTGCCAGCAGTACCCAGGGGGTCAGCTCCTACGAGCAGTACTTC	CASSTQGVSSYEQYF
TRBV25-1	TRBJ2-3	TRBD2	.	TGTGCCAGCAGTCTAGCGGGGGCCCCCACAGATACGCAGTATTTT	CASSLAGAPTDTQYF
TRBV9	TRBJ1-4	.	.	TGTGCCAGCAGCGTAGCTCCAGTACCACCCAATGAAAAACTGTTTTTT	CASSVAPVPPNEKLFF
TRBV11-2	TRBJ2-1	.	.	TGTGCCAGCATAACCCGGGACATATACTCCTACAATGAGCAGTTCTTC	CASITRDIYSYNEQFF
TRBV30	TRBJ2-3	TRBD2	.	TGTGCCTGGACGGGTGCGGGGGGCCCTAGCACAGATACGCAGTATTTT	CAWTGAGGPSTDTQYF
TRBV29-1	TRBJ2-7	TRBD1	few	TGCAGCGTTGAGGGGACAGGGGAGACCCACGAGCAGTACTTC	CSVEGTGETHEQYF
TRBV27	TRBJ1-6	.	.	TGTGCCAGCGGACCCGGGGTGGGGAATTCACCCCTCCACTTT	CASGPGVGNSPLHF
TRBV7-2	TRBJ1-3	TRBD1	.	TGTGCCAGCAGCTTAGGACAGACAGGGCTCTCTGGAAACACCATATATTTT	CASSLGQTGLSGNTIYF
TRBV10-3	TRBJ1-6	TRBD1	.	TGTGCCATCGGACAGGGCGAAAATTCACCCCTCCACTTT	CAIGQGENSPLHF
TRBV10-1	TRBJ2-7	.	.	TGCGCCAGCAGTGATACGGCGGGTGAGACCTACGAGCAGTACTTC	CASSDTAGETYEQYF
TRBV9	TRBJ1-1	TRBD1	.	TGTGCCAGCAGCGAAAGCAGGGGGCGAGATACTGAAGCTTTCTTT	CASSESRGRDTEAFF
TRBV7-6	TRBJ2-7	.	.	TGTGCCAGCAGCTTAGCGCAACAGGGCTACGAGCAGTACTTC	CASSLAQQGYEQYF
TRBV6-1	TRBJ2-7	.	.	TGTGCCAGCAGTTGGACGGGGACCTACGAGCAGTACTTC	CASSWTGTYEQYF
TRBV4-1	TRBJ1-6	.	.	TGCGCCAGCAGCCAAGGTTTAAACAGGGAGAGTTCACCCCTCCACTTT	CASSQGLNRESSPLHF
TRBV10-3	TRBJ1-5	TRBD1	.	TGTGCCATCAGTGAAGGGACAGAAGCCAATCAGCCCCAGCATTTT	CAISEGTEANQPQHF
TRBV6-5	TRBJ1-2	TRBD1	.	TGTGCCAGCAGGTTGGGACAGGGGAACTATGGCTACACCTTC	CASRLGQGNYGYTF
TRBV11-2	TRBJ1-5	.	.	TGTGCCAGCAGCTTCAGGGGTGGCCAGCCCCAGCATTTT	CASSFRGGQPQHF
TRBV30	TRBJ2-3	TRBD2	few	TGTGCCTGGACCACAACGGGGGGGAGGGCAGATACGCAGTATTTT	CAWTTTGGRADTQYF
TRBV7-2	TRBJ2-1	TRBD2	.	TGTGCCAGCAGCACGGGACTACTAGGACACAATGAGCAGTTCTTC	CASSTGLLGHNEQFF
TRBV4-1	TRBJ2-7	.	.	TGCGCCAGCAGCCAGTTAGAGGGCTACGAGCAGTACTTC	CASSQLEGYEQYF
TRBV5-1	TRBJ1-6	.	.	TGCGCCAGCAGCTTGGCGTCGCGGGTTAGTAACAATTCACCCCTCCACTTT	CASSLASRVSNNSPLHF
TRBV7-2	TRBJ2-1	.	.	TGTGCCAGCAGCTTATCAGCTAGCGAGCGCTACAATGAGCAGTTCTTC	CASSLSASERYNEQFF
TRBV7-9	TRBJ2-5	.	few	TGTGCCAGCAGCTTGGGGGGTTCCCGGGAGACCCAGTACTTC	CASSLGGSRETQYF
TRBV5-5	TRBJ2-5	TRBD2	.	TGTGCCAGCACCACTAGCGGACAAGAGACCCAGTACTTC	CASTTSGQETQYF
TRBV6-5	TRBJ1-1	TRBD1	.	TGTGCCAGCAGTTACTCGAGACAGGGTGAAGCTTTCTTT	CASSYSRQGEAFF
TRBV4-3	TRBJ2-1	TRBD2	.	TGCGCCAGCAGCCAAGAGGGAGGGGCCGCCTACAATGAGCAGTTCTTC	CASSQEGGAAYNEQFF
TRBV9	TRBJ1-6	TRBD1	.	TGTGCCAGCAGCACCCTGACAGGGAATAATTCACCCCTCCACTTT	CASSTLTGNNSPLHF
TRBV21-1	TRBJ2-7	.	.	TGTGCCAGCAGCAAGGACAACTCCTACGAGCAGTACTTC	CASSKDNSYEQYF
TRBV10-3	TRBJ2-1	TRBD1	.	TGTGCCATCAGTGAGTCGACGGGACAGGGGTCGCAGAATGAGCAGTTCTTC	CAISESTGQGSQNEQFF
TRBV5-1	TRBJ2-5	TRBD2	.	TGCGCCAGCAGCTTTTCGGGGGGGGGAGAGAACCAGTACTTC	CASSFSGGGENQYF
TRBV4-2	TRBJ2-3	TRBD1	once	TGTGCCAGCAGCCAAGATAAAACAGGGGGCACAACAGATACGCAGTATTTT	CASSQDKTGGTTDTQYF
TRBV19	TRBJ1-4	.	.	TGTGCCAGTAGCTCCGTTGCAACTAATGAAAAACTGTTTTTT	CASSSVATNEKLFF
TRBV4-3	TRBJ2-3	.	.	TGCGCCAGCAGCCAAGACGCGCGGGGGCACACAGATACGCAGTATTTT	CASSQDARGHTDTQYF
TRBV5-1	TRBJ2-5	TRBD2	.	TGCGCCAGCAGCTTGGAACTAGCGGGCCAAGAGACCCAGTACTTC	CASSLELAGQETQYF
TRBV7-2	TRBJ2-3	TRBD2	.	TGTGCCAGCAGCTCTAGCGGGGATCCCACAGATACGCAGTATTTT	CASSSSGDPTDTQYF
TRBV7-9	TRBJ1-2	TRBD1	once	TGTGCCAGCAGCTTAGCGACAGGGAATGGCTACACCTTC	CASSLATGNGYTF
TRBV7-9	TRBJ1-2	.	.	TGTGCCAGCACCACGATAACAGCTAACTATGGCTACACCTTC	CASTTITANYGYTF
TRBV4-1	TRBJ2-3	.	.	TGCGCCAGCAGCCCCCGCAGGGACACAGATACGCAGTATTTT	CASSPRRDTDTQYF
TRBV5-1	TRBJ1-4	.	once	TGCGCCAGCAGCTTGTTAGCAGGGGCAACTAATGAAAAACTGTTTTTT	CASSLLAGATNEKLFF
TRBV5-1	TRBJ2-3	TRBD2	.	TGCGCCAGCAGCTTGGGGGCTAGCGGGCGCACAGATACGCAGTATTTT	CASSLGASGRTDTQYF
TRBV6-4	TRBJ1-5	.	.	TGTGCCAGCAGCCTGACAGGTGATCAGCCCCAGCATTTT	CASSLTGDQPQHF
TRBV7-2	TRBJ2-1	TRBD2	.	TGTGCCAGCAGCTTAGTCGGGACTAGTAGCGATGAGCAGTTCTTC	CASSLVGTSSDEQFF
TRBV5-1	TRBJ2-3	.	.	TGCGCCAGCAGCTTGCAGGTATCTAGCACAGATACGCAGTATTTT	CASSLQVSSTDTQYF
TRBV6-5	TRBJ1-1	.	.	TGTGCCAGCAGTTACCGTCCCAGGGGTGGGACTGAAGCTTTCTTT	CASSYRPRGGTEAFF
TRBV2	TRBJ1-4	TRBD1	.	TGTGCCAGCAGTGAGGGGACAGGTGATGAAAAACTGTTTTTT	CASSEGTGDEKLFF
TRBV25-1	TRBJ2-3	TRBD2	few	TGTGCCATCTCCCCTAGCGGGGGGTCAGATACGCAGTATTTT	CAISPSGGSDTQYF
TRBV30	TRBJ2-5	TRBD1	.	TGTGCCTGGGGGCGGACAGGGAGAGAGACCCAGTACTTC	CAWGRTGRETQYF
TRBV18	TRBJ1-6	.	once	TGTGCCAGCTCACCAGAAGGGGTTGGAAATTCACCCCTCCACTTT	CASSPEGVGNSPLHF